What follows are 20 T cell receptor beta chains derived from one specimen sequenced in a study of cytomegalovirus exposure and HLA in healthy donors. Primers: 60 Vbeta forward and 13 Jbeta reverse. Assay: immunoSEQ multiplex PCR; the TCRdb copy retains only in-frame clones and omits some. In the table there are 200,000 to 250,000 clones, more than 85% of which are singletons. The specimen sequenced was PBMCs. Every receptor here comes from a woman under 30 in good health and CMV-seronegative.

A word on this clone: The same CDR3 also results from other DNA sequences found in this sample. The chain links TRBV29-1 to TRBJ2-7; D gene unclear. The V gene lost 4 bases and the J gene lost 6 bases, with 7 bases spanning the gap. The CDR3 totals 10 residues. Germline lookup yields CDR1 SQVTM and CDR2 ANQGSEA. For the CDR3, the DNA is TGCAGCGTTGTCAGAGGCGAGCAGTACTTC. Residues: CSVVRGEQYF.

The chain joins TRBV5-1 to TRBJ2-1; maybe TRBD2 (6 bases). Deletions cut 5 bases from V and 0 bases from J, with 15 bases between. From germline, CDR1 is SGHRS and CDR2 YFSETQ. The CDR3 is 16 amino acids. The CDR3: CASRQGTPSSYNEQFF. The CDR3 bases are TGCGCCAGCAGACAAGGGACTCCGAGCTCCTACAATGAGCAGTTCTTC.

This chain joins TRBV5-1 and TRBJ2-7; possible D gene TRBD2, 5 bases. This CDR3 is 13 amino acids long. V was pared by 0 bases and J by 7 bases, with 11 bases between. Germline-derived CDR1 and CDR2 are SGHRS and YFSETQ. In nucleotides, the CDR3 is TGCGCCAGCAGCTTGGCCCCCTCGGGAGAGCAGTACTTC. Residues: CASSLAPSGEQYF.

The chain uses TRBV7-6 and TRBJ2-2; TRBD2 matches 7 bases. The CDR3 is made up of 15 amino acids. CDR1 SGHVS and CDR2 FNYEAQ come from the germline V gene. Trimming cost V 2 bases and J 5 bases; bases outside gene matches: 5. CDR3 region: CASSLRRGRTGELFF. The CDR3 nucleotides read TGTGCCAGCAGCTTAAGGCGGGGGAGGACCGGGGAGCTGTTTTTT.

J is TRBJ2-7 and V is TRBV7-9, with 8 positions matching TRBD2. The CDR3 contains 13 residues. CDR1 and CDR2 from the germline V gene are SEHNR and FQNEAQ (reference sequence). Losses at the gene ends were 6 bases for V and 6 bases for J; bases not matched to a gene: 7. The CDR3: CASSSGLAREQYF. The CDR3 DNA sequence: TGTGCCAGCAGTTCCGGACTAGCCCGCGAGCAGTACTTC.

The rearrangement uses TRBV5-4 and TRBJ2-2, with TRBD2 matching 8 bases. The CDR3 length is 16 residues. V lost 2 bases to trimming and J lost 7 bases; unmatched junction nucleotides: 10. The germline gives CDR1 SGHNT, CDR2 YYREEE (reference sequence). CDR3 DNA sequence: TGTGCCAGCAGCTTCGGGGTAGCGGGGCGCATCGGGGAGCTGTTTTTT. It is translated as CASSFGVAGRIGELFF.

The chain uses TRBV28 and TRBJ2-2; TRBD2 aligns across 8 bases. The V segment lost 7 bases and the J segment 6 bases; nucleotides outside the gene matches: 10. The CDR3 is made up of 15 amino acids. From germline, CDR1 is MDHEN and CDR2 SYDVKM. CDR3 DNA: TGTGCCAGCACCCCCGGGGGGGGGCGGTCCGGGGAGCTGTTTTTT. Its translation is CASTPGGGRSGELFF.

This rearrangement joins TRBV19 to TRBJ2-5, with 7 bases aligning to TRBD1. Looked up from germline, CDR1 is LNHDA and CDR2 is SQIVND (reference sequence). This CDR3 has 12 amino acids. CDR3 amino acids: CDHRGKQETQYF. CDR3 DNA: TGTGACCACAGGGGTAAACAAGAGACCCAGTACTTC.

The rearrangement joins TRBV18 to TRBJ1-1; 8 positions match TRBD1. The CDR3 extends over 14 amino acids. Germline values: CDR1 KGHSH, CDR2 LQKENI. Trimming removed 0 bases from V and 9 bases from J; junction bases left unmatched: 6. The CDR3 nucleotides read TGTGCCAGCTCACCACCGTCGAGACAGGGGAAAGCTTTCTTT. It translates to CASSPPSRQGKAFF.

This chain uses TRBV7-9 with TRBJ2-3; 10 bases align to TRBD1. The CDR3 has 18 amino acids. The trim removed 1 base at V and 0 bases at J, leaving 7 bases unmatched. The germline gives CDR1 SEHNR, CDR2 FQNEAQ (reference sequence). The CDR3 DNA is TGTGCCAGCAGCTTAGGACAGGGGGCTCCGGCTAGCACAGATACGCAGTATTTT. Protein: CASSLGQGAPASTDTQYF.

The chain combines TRBV30 with TRBJ1-2; 7 nucleotides agree with TRBD1. V lost 1 base to trimming and J lost 0 bases; unmatched junction nucleotides: 5. The CDR3 runs to 15 residues. Germline CDR1 and CDR2: GTSNPN and SVGIG (reference sequence). The CDR3 region is CAWSGGTEANYGYTF. In DNA form, the CDR3 reads TGTGCCTGGAGTGGAGGGACAGAAGCTAACTATGGCTACACCTTC.

V gene TRBV5-1 combines with J gene TRBJ2-5, with TRBD2 matching 14 bases. V shed 3 bases and J 2 bases; nucleotides not matched to a gene: 3. The CDR3 runs to 16 residues. Germline lookup yields CDR1 SGHRS and CDR2 YFSETQ. In DNA form, the CDR3 reads TGCGCCAGCAGCTCTGGGACTAGCGGGGGACAAGAGACCCAGTACTTC. It translates to CASSSGTSGGQETQYF.

This rearrangement joins TRBV13 to TRBJ1-5, with a tentative D call TRBD1 (5 bases). The V end lost 4 bases, the J end lost 3 bases, and 10 bases lay between the germline ends. CDR1 is PRHDT and CDR2 is FYEKMQ in the germline V gene (reference sequence). The CDR3 sequence is 14 residues long. CDR3 DNA: TGTGCCAGCAGCTCGACAGCCCTCAATCAGCCCCAGCATTTT. It specifies CASSSTALNQPQHF.

This chain uses TRBV27 with TRBJ1-4; 10 positions match TRBD1. Germline CDR1 is MNHEY and CDR2 is SMNVEV (reference sequence). Trimming removed 5 bases from V and 8 bases from J; junction bases left unmatched: 5. There are 14 residues in the CDR3. CDR3 nucleotide sequence: TGTGCCAGCAGTCGACAGGGGGCTTTAGAAAAACTGTTTTTT. Amino acid sequence: CASSRQGALEKLFF.

This clone was recorded only once. The genes are TRBV6-5 and TRBJ1-1; tentatively, D is TRBD1 (5 bases). Trimming removed 0 bases from V and 1 base from J, with 9 bases in between. Germline values: CDR1 MNHEY, CDR2 SVGAGI. CDR3 size: 15 residues. CDR3 bases: TGTGCCAGCAGTTACTCTCCAGGGCGGAACACTGAAGCTTTCTTT. It specifies CASSYSPGRNTEAFF.

The chain couples TRBV5-8 to TRBJ1-2; D not resolved. Trimming shortened V by 2 bases and J by 0 bases, and 5 bases separated the two germline ends. The CDR3 length is 13 residues. Per the germline V gene, CDR1 is SGHTS and CDR2 is YDEGEE. This CDR3 is CASSLTANYGYTF. In nucleotides, the CDR3 is TGTGCCAGCAGCTTAACAGCTAACTATGGCTACACCTTC.

This chain connects TRBV10-3 to TRBJ2-6; D is uncertain. The V and J ends lost 3 bases and 0 bases respectively, with 6 bases between them. CDR1 and CDR2 (germline): ENHRY, SYGVKD. This CDR3 spans 15 amino acids. The CDR3 DNA sequence: TGTGCCATCAGTGATCTGAGCTCTGGGGCCAACGTCCTGACTTTC. Residues: CAISDLSSGANVLTF.

This clone was seen more than once but under ten times. This chain links TRBV7-9 with TRBJ1-2, with 7 bases lining up with TRBD1. Losses at the gene ends were 1 base for V and 5 bases for J; bases not matched to a gene: 4. The CDR3 has 14 amino acids. Germline-derived CDR1 and CDR2 are SEHNR and FQNEAQ (reference sequence). The CDR3 bases are TGTGCCAGCAGCTTAGGAGAGACAGGGTATGGCTACACCTTC. Protein product: CASSLGETGYGYTF.

This clone has just one count. The CDR3 nucleotides are TGTGCCAGCAGCGTTGGGGGCCCGAACACTGAAGCTTTCTTT. Residues: CASSVGGPNTEAFF. The chain employs TRBV11-3 and TRBJ1-1; D might be TRBD1 (6 bases). This CDR3 has 14 residues. V lost 5 bases and J 1 base, leaving 11 bases between the germline ends. CDR1 is SGHNT, CDR2 YENEEA, per germline.

The count of this clone is one. The chain combines TRBV4-1 with TRBJ2-7, with 7 bases that match TRBD1. In germline, CDR1 is MGHRA, CDR2 YSYEKL. This CDR3 is 16 amino acids long. V shed 0 bases and J 2 bases; nucleotides not matched to a gene: 7. CDR3 sequence: CASSQEGHRGPYEQYF. The CDR3 DNA follows: TGCGCCAGCAGCCAAGAGGGTCACAGGGGCCCCTACGAGCAGTACTTC.